These 6 T cell receptor beta chains originate from one sample sequenced in a study of blood T cell repertoires in COVID-19. Produced via immunoSEQ multiplex PCR; TCRdb's table is partial and in-frame only. The table includes 250,000 to 400,000 clones, about 85% detected once. The sample comprised PBMCs or T cells enriched from blood (not recorded which). The receptors shown here come from a woman aged 25 to 39 who had been exposed to COVID-19.

This chain uses TRBV30 with TRBJ1-2; D call uncertain. Between the trimmed V and J ends, which lost 4 bases and 4 bases, there was a span of 13 bases. This CDR3 is built from 13 residues. Germline-derived CDR1 and CDR2 are GTSNPN and SVGIG (reference sequence). The CDR3 nucleotides read TGTGCCTGGACCTACGAGGGTTTCTATGGCTACACCTTC. It encodes CAWTYEGFYGYTF.

The chain joins TRBV5-1 to TRBJ2-2; 8 nucleotides agree with TRBD2. There are 19 residues in the CDR3. Trimming cost V 4 bases and J 7 bases; bases outside gene matches: 21. Germline lookup yields CDR1 SGHRS and CDR2 YFSETQ. The CDR3 DNA follows: TGCGCCAGCAGCCCACGTCTGAGCGGGAGTTATGGTAAAGGCGGGGAGCTGTTTTTT. It codes for CASSPRLSGSYGKGGELFF.

The genes are TRBV7-9 and TRBJ2-5; D ambiguous. There are 13 residues in the CDR3. Germline V lookup: CDR1 SEHNR, CDR2 FQNEAQ (reference sequence). Trimming cost V 1 base and J 3 bases, with 6 bases left between them. The CDR3 sequence is CASSLVAEETQYF. The CDR3 region has the DNA TGTGCCAGCAGCTTAGTGGCCGAAGAGACCCAGTACTTC.

V and J are TRBV30 and TRBJ1-2; D gene uncertain. The V gene lost 6 bases and the J gene lost 0 bases, with 11 bases spanning the gap. The CDR3 covers 13 residues. Germline CDR1 is GTSNPN and CDR2 is SVGIG (reference sequence). CDR3 coding DNA: TGTGCCTGCGTCGGGAGAGCTAACTATGGCTACACCTTC. Amino acids: CACVGRANYGYTF.

This chain links TRBV27 with TRBJ2-1; 11 bases match TRBD2. Trimming removed 6 bases from V and 0 bases from J; junction bases left unmatched: 4. There are 16 residues in the CDR3. Germline loops: CDR1 MNHEY, CDR2 SMNVEV (reference sequence). The CDR3, as DNA: TGTGCCAGCAGCCCTACTAGCGGGAGCTCCTACAATGAGCAGTTCTTC. Encoded protein: CASSPTSGSSYNEQFF.

The chain links TRBV19 to TRBJ1-1; 7 bases map to TRBD1. Unmatched junction bases numbered 12, after V lost 7 bases and J lost 7 bases. CDR1 and CDR2 from the germline V gene are LNHDA and SQIVND (reference sequence). The CDR3 spans 14 residues. The CDR3 region is CASTTPGTAGEAFF. DNA of the CDR3: TGTGCCAGTACCACTCCCGGGACAGCGGGTGAAGCTTTCTTT. Together with reference TRBV19 and TRBJ1-1, the CDR3 gives the full variable domain: DGGITQSPKYLFRKEGQNVTLSCEQNLNHDAMYWYRQDPGQGLRLIYYSQIVNDFQKGDIAEGYSVSREKKESFPLTVTSAQKNPTAFYLCASTTPGTAGEAFFGQGTRLTVV.